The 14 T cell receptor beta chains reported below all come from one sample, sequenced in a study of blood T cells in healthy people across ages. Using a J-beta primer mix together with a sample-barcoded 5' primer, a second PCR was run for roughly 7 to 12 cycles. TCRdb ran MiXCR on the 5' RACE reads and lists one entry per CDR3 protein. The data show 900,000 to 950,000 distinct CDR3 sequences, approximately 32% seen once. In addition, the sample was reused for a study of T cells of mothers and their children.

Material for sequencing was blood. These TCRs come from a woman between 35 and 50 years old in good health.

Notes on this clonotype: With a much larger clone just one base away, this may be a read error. DNA for the CDR3: TGCAGTGCCTACACAAGGGACTCCTACAATGAGCAGTACTTC. Translating gives CSAYTRDSYNEQYF. The chain combines TRBV20-1 with TRBJ2-7, with a weak D call TRBD2 (6 bases). The CDR3 length is 14 residues. Per the germline V gene, CDR1 is DFQATT and CDR2 is SNEGSKA (reference sequence). V was clipped by 6 bases and J by 7 bases, with 22 bases between them.

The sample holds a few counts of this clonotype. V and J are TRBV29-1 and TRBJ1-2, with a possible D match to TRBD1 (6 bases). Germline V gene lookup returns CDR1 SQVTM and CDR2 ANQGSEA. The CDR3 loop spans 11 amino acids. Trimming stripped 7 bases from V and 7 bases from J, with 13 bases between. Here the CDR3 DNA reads TGCAGCGGTACCGGGGGGGCTGGCTACACCTTC. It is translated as CSGTGGAGYTF.

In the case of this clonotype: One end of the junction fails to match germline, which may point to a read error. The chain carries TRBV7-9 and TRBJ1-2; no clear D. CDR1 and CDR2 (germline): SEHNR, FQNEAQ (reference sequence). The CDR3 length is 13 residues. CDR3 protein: CASGLWEVYGYTF. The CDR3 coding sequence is TGTGCCAGCGGCTTATGGGAGGTCTATGGCTACACCTTC.

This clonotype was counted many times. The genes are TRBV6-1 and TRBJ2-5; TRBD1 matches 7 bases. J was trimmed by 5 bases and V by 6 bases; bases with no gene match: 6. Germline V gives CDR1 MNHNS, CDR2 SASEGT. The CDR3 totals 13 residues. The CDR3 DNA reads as TGTGCCAGCAGAAACAGGGGTACGGAGACCCAGTACTTC. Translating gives CASRNRGTETQYF.

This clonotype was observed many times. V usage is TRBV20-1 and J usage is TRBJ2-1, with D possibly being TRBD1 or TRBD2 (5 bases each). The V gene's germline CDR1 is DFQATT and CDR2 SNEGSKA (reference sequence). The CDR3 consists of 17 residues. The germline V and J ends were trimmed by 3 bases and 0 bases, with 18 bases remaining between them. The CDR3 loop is CSARGRVGQSSYNEQFF. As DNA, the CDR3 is TGCAGTGCTAGGGGGCGGGTCGGGCAGAGCTCCTACAATGAGCAGTTCTTC.

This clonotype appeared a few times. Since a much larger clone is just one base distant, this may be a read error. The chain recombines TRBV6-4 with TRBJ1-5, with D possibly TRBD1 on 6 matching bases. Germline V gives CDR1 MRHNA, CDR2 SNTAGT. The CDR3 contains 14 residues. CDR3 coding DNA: TGTGCCAGCAATTTGGGGGGCGGTAATCAGCTCCAGCATTTT. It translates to CASNLGGGNQLQHF.

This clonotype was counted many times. CDR3 amino acids: CASSDGLGAYGYTF. The CDR3 region has the DNA TGTGCCAGCAGCGACGGACTTGGCGCCTATGGCTACACCTTC. The V gene is TRBV7-2, the J gene TRBJ1-2; D is unresolved. The germline V gene encodes CDR1 SGHTA and CDR2 FQGNSA. Trimming shortened V by 5 bases and J by 4 bases, and 14 bases separated the two germline ends. The CDR3 has 14 residues. The variable domain in full, with the rest retrieved from reference TRBV7-2 and TRBJ1-2, is GAGVSQSPSNKVTEKGKDVELRCDPISGHTALYWYRQSLGQGLEFLIYFQGNSAPDKSGLPSDRFSAERTGGSVSTLTIQRTQQEDSAVYLCASSDGLGAYGYTFGSGTRLTVV.

CDR3: CASNTPGQGDSPLHF. In nucleotides, the CDR3 is TGTGCCAGCAACACCCCGGGACAGGGGGATTCACCCCTCCACTTT. The chain recombines TRBV7-9 with TRBJ1-6; 11 bases map to TRBD1. The germline gives CDR1 SEHNR, CDR2 FQNEAQ (reference sequence). This CDR3 region has 15 residues. J was trimmed by 8 bases and V by 7 bases; bases with no gene match: 7. Supplemented by reference TRBV7-9 and TRBJ1-6, the full variable domain reads DTGVSQNPRHKITKRGQNVTFRCDPISEHNRLYWYRQTLGQGPEFLTYFQNEAQLEKSRLLSDRFSAERPKGSFSTLEIQRTEQGDSAMYLCASNTPGQGDSPLHFGNGTRLTVT.

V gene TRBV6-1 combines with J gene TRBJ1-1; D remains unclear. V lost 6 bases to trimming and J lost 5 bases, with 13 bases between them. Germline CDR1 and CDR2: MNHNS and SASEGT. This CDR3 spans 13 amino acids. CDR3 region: CASRDWAWTEAFF. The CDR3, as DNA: TGTGCCAGCAGGGACTGGGCGTGGACTGAAGCTTTCTTT.

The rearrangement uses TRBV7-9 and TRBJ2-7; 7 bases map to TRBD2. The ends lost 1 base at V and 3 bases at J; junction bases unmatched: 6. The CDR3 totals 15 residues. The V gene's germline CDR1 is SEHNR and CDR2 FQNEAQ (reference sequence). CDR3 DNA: TGTGCCAGCAGCTTAGACCGGGGGGTCCTCTACGAGCAGTACTTC. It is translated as CASSLDRGVLYEQYF. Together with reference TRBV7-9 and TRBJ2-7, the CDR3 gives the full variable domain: DTGVSQNPRHKITKRGQNVTFRCDPISEHNRLYWYRQTLGQGPEFLTYFQNEAQLEKSRLLSDRFSAERPKGSFSTLEIQRTEQGDSAMYLCASSLDRGVLYEQYFGPGTRLTVT.

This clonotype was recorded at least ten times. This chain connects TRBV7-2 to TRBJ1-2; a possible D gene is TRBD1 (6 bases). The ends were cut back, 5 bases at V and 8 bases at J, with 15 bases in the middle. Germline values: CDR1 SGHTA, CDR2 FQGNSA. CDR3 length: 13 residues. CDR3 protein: CASSPGQGTGYTF. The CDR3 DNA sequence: TGTGCCAGCAGCCCCGGCCAGGGGACCGGCTACACCTTC. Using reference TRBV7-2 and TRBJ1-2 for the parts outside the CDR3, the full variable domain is GAGVSQSPSNKVTEKGKDVELRCDPISGHTALYWYRQSLGQGLEFLIYFQGNSAPDKSGLPSDRFSAERTGGSVSTLTIQRTQQEDSAVYLCASSPGQGTGYTFGSGTRLTVV.

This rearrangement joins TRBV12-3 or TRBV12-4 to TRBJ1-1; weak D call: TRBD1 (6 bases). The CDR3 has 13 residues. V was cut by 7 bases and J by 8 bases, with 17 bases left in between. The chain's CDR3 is CASIRTEWEEAFF. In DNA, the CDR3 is TGTGCCAGCATAAGGACAGAATGGGAGGAAGCTTTCTTT.

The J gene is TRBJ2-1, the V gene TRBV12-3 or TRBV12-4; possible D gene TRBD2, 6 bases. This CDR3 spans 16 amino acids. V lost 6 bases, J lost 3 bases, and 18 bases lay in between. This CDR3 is CASSHNRGSGYNEQFF. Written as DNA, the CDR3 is TGTGCCAGCAGCCATAACCGTGGTAGCGGCTACAATGAGCAGTTCTTC.

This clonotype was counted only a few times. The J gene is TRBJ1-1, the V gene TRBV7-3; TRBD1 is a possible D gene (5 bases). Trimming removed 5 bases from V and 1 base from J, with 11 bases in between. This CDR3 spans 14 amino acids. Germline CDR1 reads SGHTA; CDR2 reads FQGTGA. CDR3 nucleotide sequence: TGTGCCAGCAGCGTCGGGACGCGGAACACTGAAGCTTTCTTT. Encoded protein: CASSVGTRNTEAFF.